These 8 T cell receptor beta chains were sequenced from one sample in a study of response to subunit inactivated influenza vaccine. In TCRdb, the RT-PCR reads were re-called with MiXCR into one record per CDR3 protein. The data contain about 610,000 distinct CDR3 sequences, 12% to 15% of them singletons. The sequenced sample was PBMCs from blood, obtained 11 to 12 days after vaccination. These receptors originate from a man aged 45-65 years who received an inactivated influenza vaccine.

This clonotype appeared many times. The V and J genes are TRBV7-2 and TRBJ2-2; D is tentatively TRBD1 or TRBD2 (5 bases each). There are 16 residues in the CDR3. V was shortened by 5 bases and J by 2 bases, with 15 bases between the two germline ends. CDR1 SGHTA and CDR2 FQGNSA come from the germline V gene. The CDR3 region is CASSPSERTNTGELFF. As DNA, the CDR3 is TGTGCCAGCAGCCCGTCGGAGCGGACAAACACCGGGGAGCTGTTTTTT.

This clonotype has a handful of counts. The chain recombines TRBV7-8 with TRBJ2-2, with 12 bases aligning to TRBD2. This CDR3 spans 16 amino acids. Trimming at V came to 5 bases and at J to 4 bases, leaving 5 bases not matched to a gene. The germline V gene has CDR1 SGHVS and CDR2 FQNEAQ. The CDR3 spells CASSKLAGGTTGELFF. The CDR3 DNA is TGTGCCAGCAGCAAACTAGCGGGAGGCACCACCGGGGAGCTGTTTTTT. The variable domain in full, completed from reference TRBV7-8 and TRBJ2-2, reads GAGVSQSPRYKVAKRGQDVALRCDPISGHVSLFWYQQALGQGPEFLTYFQNEAQLDKSGLPSDRFFAERPEGSVSTLKIQRTQQEDSAVYLCASSKLAGGTTGELFFGEGSRLTVL.

The rearrangement joins TRBV4-2 to TRBJ2-7, with no clear D. Germline V gene sequence: CDR1 LGHNA, CDR2 YNFKEQ. CDR3 length: 17 amino acids. The V and J ends lost 1 base and 0 bases respectively, with 16 bases between them. Here the CDR3 reads CASSQVTVPGSSYEQYF. The CDR3 DNA sequence: TGTGCCAGCAGCCAAGTCACCGTGCCAGGTAGCTCCTACGAGCAGTACTTC.

The chain links TRBV20-1 to TRBJ1-2; D is unclear. This CDR3 comprises 11 residues. Trimming left V 7 bases short and J 5 bases short, with 11 bases between. Germline-derived CDR1 and CDR2 are DFQATT and SNEGSKA (reference sequence). CDR3 coding DNA: TGCAGTGTCCACAGCCCTTATGGCTACACCTTC. Residues: CSVHSPYGYTF.

This clonotype was detected only a few times. This chain links TRBV5-1 with TRBJ1-4; 8 nucleotides agree with TRBD1. The germline gives CDR1 SGHRS, CDR2 YFSETQ. The V and J ends lost 4 bases and 4 bases, in that order; junction bases with no gene match: 6. The CDR3 consists of 15 residues. For the CDR3, the DNA is TGCGCCAGCAGCGTCCAGGGGGCACTTAATGAAAAACTGTTTTTT. This sequence encodes CASSVQGALNEKLFF.

This clonotype was seen many times. The chain employs TRBV29-1 and TRBJ2-2, with D possibly TRBD2 on 6 matching bases. Germline-derived CDR1 and CDR2 are SQVTM and ANQGSEA. V dropped 5 bases and J dropped 3 bases, with 7 bases sitting between them. CDR3 length: 12 residues. CDR3 loop: CSVREYTGELFF. The CDR3 DNA reads as TGCAGCGTTCGGGAGTACACCGGGGAGCTGTTTTTT.

J is TRBJ1-2 and V is TRBV20-1, with a weak D call TRBD1 (5 bases). CDR3 length: 14 residues. Germline values: CDR1 DFQATT, CDR2 SNEGSKA (reference sequence). The V and J ends lost 4 bases and 4 bases respectively, with 16 bases between them. CDR3 DNA sequence: TGCAGTGCTAAGACCGGAGTCGGGGCCTATGGCTACACCTTC. Residues: CSAKTGVGAYGYTF.

In this sample, this clonotype turned up a few times. The chain is built from TRBV7-2 and TRBJ2-5, with no clear D. Germline V CDR1 and CDR2: SGHTA, FQGNSA. The CDR3 contains 14 residues. V gave up 1 base and J gave up 3 bases, with 9 bases separating them. The CDR3 sequence is CASSLVSREETQYF. The CDR3 DNA reads as TGTGCCAGCAGCTTAGTCTCCCGGGAAGAGACCCAGTACTTC.